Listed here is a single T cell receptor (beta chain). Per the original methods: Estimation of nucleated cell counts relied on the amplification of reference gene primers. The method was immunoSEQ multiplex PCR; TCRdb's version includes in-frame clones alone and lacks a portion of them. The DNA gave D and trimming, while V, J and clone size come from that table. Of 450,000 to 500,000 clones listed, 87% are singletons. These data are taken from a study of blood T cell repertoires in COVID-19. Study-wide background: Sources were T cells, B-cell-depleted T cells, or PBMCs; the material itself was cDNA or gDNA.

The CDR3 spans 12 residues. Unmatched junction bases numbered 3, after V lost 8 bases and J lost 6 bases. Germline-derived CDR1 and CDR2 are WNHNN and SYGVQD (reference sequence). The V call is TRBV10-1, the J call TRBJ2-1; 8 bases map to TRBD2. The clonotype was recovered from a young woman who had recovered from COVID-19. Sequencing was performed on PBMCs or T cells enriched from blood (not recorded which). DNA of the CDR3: TGCGCCAGCCGTGGACTAGCCAATGAGCAGTTCTTC. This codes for CASRGLANEQFF.